This is a list of T cell receptor beta chains from one sample in a study of shared clonotypes between healthy human individuals. Measured with immunoSEQ multiplex PCR; TCRdb has only the in-frame clones, and not every one. The sample has roughly 2.2 million clones; over 90% are singletons. Sequencing used naive CD4+ T cells from PBMCs. The receptors come from a man aged 18 to 29 in good health. Some clones in this sample may be carry-over from other donors' samples. Both conserved end residues are part of each CDR3. D genes are given only for firm matches. Clone sizes are given selectively: once, few, many, or a class where the clone is expanded.

V: TRBV5-1; size: .; J: TRBJ1-4; D: .; CDR3: CASRMGAGANEKLFF; DNA: TGCGCCAGCAGAATGGGGGCTGGGGCTAATGAAAAACTGTTTTTT
V: TRBV6-6; size: .; J: TRBJ1-3; D: .; CDR3: CASSSAGESSGNTIYF; DNA: TGTGCCAGCAGTTCCGCAGGGGAAAGCTCTGGAAACACCATATATTTT
V: TRBV18; size: .; J: TRBJ2-7; D: .; CDR3: CASSPGRDSGSYEQYF; DNA: TGTGCCAGCTCACCAGGGCGGGACAGTGGGTCGTACGAGCAGTACTTC
V: TRBV5-3; size: .; J: TRBJ1-1; D: TRBD1; CDR3: CARWTGAPGGNTEAFF; DNA: TGTGCCAGGTGGACAGGGGCTCCCGGGGGGAACACTGAAGCTTTCTTT
V: TRBV7-8; size: .; J: TRBJ1-1; D: .; CDR3: CASSGTGTGLIMNTEAFF; DNA: TGTGCCAGCAGCGGTACCGGGACTGGACTTATAATGAACACTGAAGCTTTCTTT
V: TRBV5-8; size: .; J: TRBJ1-5; D: .; CDR3: CASSLGQPNQPQHF; DNA: TGTGCCAGCAGCTTGGGGCAGCCCAATCAGCCCCAGCATTTT
V: TRBV5-1; size: few; J: TRBJ1-2; D: .; CDR3: CASSLAEGNSGYTF; DNA: TGCGCCAGCAGCTTGGCCGAAGGGAATAGTGGCTACACCTTC
V: TRBV11-1; size: .; J: TRBJ2-3; D: .; CDR3: CASSLTGRGGAGSTDTQYF; DNA: TGTGCCAGCAGCTTAACAGGGCGGGGTGGGGCAGGGAGCACAGATACGCAGTATTTT
V: TRBV6-4; size: .; J: TRBJ1-1; D: TRBD1; CDR3: CASSDILVAGQGAAGFQAFF; DNA: TGTGCCAGCAGTGACATTCTGGTAGCGGGACAGGGGGCCGCAGGGTTCCAAGCTTTCTTT
V: TRBV11-2; size: .; J: TRBJ2-5; D: .; CDR3: CASSLGGSETQYF; DNA: TGTGCCAGCAGCTTAGGTGGGTCTGAGACCCAGTACTTC
V: TRBV7-2; size: .; J: TRBJ1-5; D: .; CDR3: CASSLVRLGNQPQHF; DNA: TGTGCCAGCAGCTTAGTTCGTCTTGGCAATCAGCCCCAGCATTTT
V: TRBV7-8; size: .; J: TRBJ2-3; D: .; CDR3: CASSLAWSGGPTSTDTQYF; DNA: TGTGCCAGCAGCTTAGCGTGGTCGGGCGGGCCCACTAGCACAGATACGCAGTATTTT
V: TRBV6-5; size: .; J: TRBJ2-7; D: .; CDR3: CASRGFGAASYEQYF; DNA: TGTGCCAGCAGAGGGTTCGGAGCGGCCTCCTACGAGCAGTACTTC
V: TRBV27; size: .; J: TRBJ2-5; D: TRBD2; CDR3: CASSASLAGGPQETQYF; DNA: TGTGCCAGCAGTGCATCACTAGCGGGAGGGCCCCAAGAGACCCAGTACTTC
V: TRBV7-9; size: .; J: TRBJ2-6; D: TRBD2; CDR3: CASSARGGAVSGANVLTF; DNA: TGTGCCAGCAGCGCCCGGGGGGGCGCAGTCTCTGGGGCCAACGTCCTGACTTTC
V: TRBV5-1; size: .; J: TRBJ2-3; D: TRBD2; CDR3: CASSRGLAGEVDTQYF; DNA: TGCGCCAGCAGCCGGGGACTAGCGGGAGAAGTAGATACGCAGTATTTT
V: TRBV15; size: .; J: TRBJ2-2; D: TRBD2; CDR3: CATSRIVGTSRTGELFF; DNA: TGTGCCACCAGCAGAATAGTTGGGACTAGCCGCACCGGGGAGCTGTTTTTT
V: TRBV6-6; size: .; J: TRBJ1-3; D: .; CDR3: CASSYSEASGNTIYF; DNA: TGTGCCAGCAGTTACTCGGAGGCCTCTGGAAACACCATATATTTT
V: TRBV27; size: .; J: TRBJ2-1; D: TRBD2; CDR3: CASSLFGGIYNEQFF; DNA: TGTGCCAGCAGTTTATTCGGGGGGATCTACAATGAGCAGTTCTTC
V: TRBV9; size: .; J: TRBJ2-2; D: TRBD1; CDR3: CASSVGQGARTGELFF; DNA: TGTGCCAGCAGCGTAGGACAGGGGGCGAGGACCGGGGAGCTGTTTTTT
V: TRBV25-1; size: .; J: TRBJ2-7; D: .; CDR3: CASSASGSIYEQYF; DNA: TGTGCCAGCAGTGCGTCAGGGAGTATCTACGAGCAGTACTTC
V: TRBV27; size: .; J: TRBJ2-2; D: .; CDR3: CASGRDLNTGELFF; DNA: TGTGCCAGCGGCCGCGATCTTAACACCGGGGAGCTGTTTTTT
V: TRBV7-9; size: few; J: TRBJ2-3; D: .; CDR3: CASSLTDTQYF; DNA: TGTGCCAGCAGCTTGACAGATACGCAGTATTTT
V: TRBV28; size: .; J: TRBJ1-1; D: TRBD1; CDR3: CASKPGQGYTEAFF; DNA: TGTGCCAGCAAACCGGGACAGGGGTACACTGAAGCTTTCTTT
V: TRBV2; size: .; J: TRBJ2-7; D: .; CDR3: CASSLRDGLYEQYF; DNA: TGTGCCAGCAGTCTCCGGGACGGATTATACGAGCAGTACTTC
V: TRBV11-3; size: once; J: TRBJ2-5; D: TRBD2; CDR3: CASSPGLAGVGETQYF; DNA: TGTGCCAGCAGCCCTGGACTAGCGGGAGTGGGGGAGACCCAGTACTTC
V: TRBV7-3; size: once; J: TRBJ2-1; D: TRBD2; CDR3: CASSLSPLREGYNEQFF; DNA: TGTGCCAGCAGCTTATCGCCCTTGAGGGAGGGATACAATGAGCAGTTCTTC
V: TRBV7-2; size: .; J: TRBJ1-1; D: .; CDR3: CASSLAWNTEAFF; DNA: TGTGCCAGCAGCTTAGCTTGGAACACTGAAGCTTTCTTT
V: TRBV6-5; size: .; J: TRBJ2-7; D: .; CDR3: CASSYGLPLRGYEQYF; DNA: TGTGCCAGCAGTTACGGGTTACCCCTCAGGGGCTACGAGCAGTACTTC
V: TRBV7-7; size: .; J: TRBJ2-1; D: .; CDR3: CASSSSTGSSYNEQFF; DNA: TGTGCCAGCAGCTCCAGTACAGGGTCCTCCTACAATGAGCAGTTCTTC
V: TRBV7-2; size: .; J: TRBJ1-5; D: .; CDR3: CASSLATGQPQHF; DNA: TGTGCCAGCAGCTTAGCGACGGGTCAGCCCCAGCATTTT
V: TRBV6-6; size: .; J: TRBJ1-5; D: TRBD1; CDR3: CAITGGQGQPQHF; DNA: TGTGCCATTACAGGGGGTCAGGGTCAGCCCCAGCATTTT
V: TRBV7-2; size: once; J: TRBJ2-7; D: .; CDR3: CASSLAGGLYEQYF; DNA: TGTGCCAGCAGCTTAGCTGGGGGCCTGTACGAGCAGTACTTC
V: TRBV5-4; size: .; J: TRBJ2-1; D: .; CDR3: CASSRTGSGNEQFF; DNA: TGTGCCAGCAGCAGGACGGGGTCGGGCAATGAGCAGTTCTTC
V: TRBV5-6; size: .; J: TRBJ2-7; D: .; CDR3: CASSSYRVSYEQYF; DNA: TGTGCCAGCAGCTCGTACAGGGTGTCCTACGAGCAGTACTTC
V: TRBV7-9; size: .; J: TRBJ2-2; D: TRBD2; CDR3: CASSPSSGRGNTGELFF; DNA: TGTGCCAGCAGCCCATCTAGCGGGAGGGGAAACACCGGGGAGCTGTTTTTT
V: TRBV5-1; size: .; J: TRBJ1-2; D: .; CDR3: CASSSPGGGGGGYGYTF; DNA: TGCGCCAGCAGCTCCCCCGGCGGGGGGGGCGGTGGCTATGGCTACACCTTC
V: TRBV28; size: .; J: TRBJ2-7; D: .; CDR3: CASSFVGVGREQYF; DNA: TGTGCCAGCAGTTTTGTGGGGGTGGGTCGCGAGCAGTACTTC
V: TRBV15; size: .; J: TRBJ2-3; D: TRBD2; CDR3: CATSRNPTGGGADTQYF; DNA: TGTGCCACCAGCAGGAATCCAACGGGGGGTGGGGCAGATACGCAGTATTTT
V: TRBV30; size: .; J: TRBJ2-7; D: .; CDR3: CAGYGTQYEQYF; DNA: TGTGCCGGCTACGGGACACAATACGAGCAGTACTTC
V: TRBV7-2; size: .; J: TRBJ1-5; D: TRBD1; CDR3: CASSLVGTGGDQPQHF; DNA: TGTGCCAGCAGCTTAGTGGGGACAGGGGGGGACCAGCCCCAGCATTTT
V: TRBV5-1; size: few; J: TRBJ1-5; D: TRBD1; CDR3: CASSYGTGDQPQHF; DNA: TGCGCCAGCAGCTACGGGACAGGGGATCAGCCCCAGCATTTT